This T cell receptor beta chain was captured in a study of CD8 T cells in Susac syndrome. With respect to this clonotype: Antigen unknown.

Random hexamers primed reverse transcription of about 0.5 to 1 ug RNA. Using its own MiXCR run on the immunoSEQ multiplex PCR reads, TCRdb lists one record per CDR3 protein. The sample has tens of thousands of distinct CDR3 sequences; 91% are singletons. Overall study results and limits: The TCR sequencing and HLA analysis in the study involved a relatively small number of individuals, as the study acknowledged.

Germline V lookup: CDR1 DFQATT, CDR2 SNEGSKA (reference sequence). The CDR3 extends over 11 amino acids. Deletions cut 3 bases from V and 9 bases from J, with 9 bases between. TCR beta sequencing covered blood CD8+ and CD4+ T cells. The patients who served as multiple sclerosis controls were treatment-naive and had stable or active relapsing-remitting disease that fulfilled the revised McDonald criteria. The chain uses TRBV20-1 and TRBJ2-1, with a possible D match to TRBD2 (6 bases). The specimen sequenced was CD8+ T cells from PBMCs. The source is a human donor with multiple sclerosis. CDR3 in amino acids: CSASGGGEQFF. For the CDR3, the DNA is TGCAGTGCTAGCGGGGGAGGTGAGCAGTTCTTC.